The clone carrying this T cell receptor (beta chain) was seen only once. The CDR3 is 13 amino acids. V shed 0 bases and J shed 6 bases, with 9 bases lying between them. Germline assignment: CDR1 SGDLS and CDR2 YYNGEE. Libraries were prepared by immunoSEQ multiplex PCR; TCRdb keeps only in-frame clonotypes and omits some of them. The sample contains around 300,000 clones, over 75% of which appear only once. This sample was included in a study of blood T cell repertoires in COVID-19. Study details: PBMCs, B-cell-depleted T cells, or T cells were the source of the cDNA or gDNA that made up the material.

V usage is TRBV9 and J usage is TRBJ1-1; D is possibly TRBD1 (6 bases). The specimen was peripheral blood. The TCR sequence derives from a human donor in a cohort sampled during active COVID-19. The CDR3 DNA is TGTGCCAGCAGCGTAGTTACAGGGTCTGAAGCTTTCTTT. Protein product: CASSVVTGSEAFF.